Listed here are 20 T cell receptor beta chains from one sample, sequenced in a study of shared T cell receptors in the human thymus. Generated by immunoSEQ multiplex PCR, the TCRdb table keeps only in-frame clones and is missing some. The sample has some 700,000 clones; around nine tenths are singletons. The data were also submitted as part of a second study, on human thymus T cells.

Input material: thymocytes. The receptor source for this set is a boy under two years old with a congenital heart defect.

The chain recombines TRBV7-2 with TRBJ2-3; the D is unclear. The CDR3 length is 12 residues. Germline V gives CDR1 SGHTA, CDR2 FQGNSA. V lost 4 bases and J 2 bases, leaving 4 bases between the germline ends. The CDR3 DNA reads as TGTGCCAGCAGCTCCAACACAGATACGCAGTATTTT. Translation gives CASSSNTDTQYF.

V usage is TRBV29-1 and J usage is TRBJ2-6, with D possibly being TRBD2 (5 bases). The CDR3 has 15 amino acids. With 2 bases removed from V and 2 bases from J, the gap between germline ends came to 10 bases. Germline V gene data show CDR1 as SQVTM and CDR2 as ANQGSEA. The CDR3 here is CSVEQDLAGANVLTF. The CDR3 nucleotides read TGCAGCGTTGAACAGGACTTGGCTGGGGCCAACGTCCTGACTTTC.

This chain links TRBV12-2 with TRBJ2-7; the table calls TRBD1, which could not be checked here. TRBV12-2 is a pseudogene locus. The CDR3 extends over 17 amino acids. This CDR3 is CASRSPGQGVSSYEQYF. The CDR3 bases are TGTGCAAGTCGCTCGCCGGGACAGGGGGTTAGCTCCTACGAGCAGTACTTC.

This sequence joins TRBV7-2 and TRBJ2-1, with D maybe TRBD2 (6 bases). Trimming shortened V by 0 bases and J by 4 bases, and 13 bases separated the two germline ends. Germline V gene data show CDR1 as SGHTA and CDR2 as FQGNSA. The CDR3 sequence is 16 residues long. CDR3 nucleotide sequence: TGTGCCAGCAGCTTAGCGGGGGGTTCAAATTACAATGAGCAGTTCTTC. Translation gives CASSLAGGSNYNEQFF.

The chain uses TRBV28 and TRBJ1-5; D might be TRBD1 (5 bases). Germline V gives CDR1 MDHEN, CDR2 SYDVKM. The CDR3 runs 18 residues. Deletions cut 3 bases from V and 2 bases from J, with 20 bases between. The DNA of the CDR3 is TGTGCCAGCAGTTTGATAAGGGGATGGCCGGGGGGCAATCAGCCCCAGCATTTT. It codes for CASSLIRGWPGGNQPQHF.

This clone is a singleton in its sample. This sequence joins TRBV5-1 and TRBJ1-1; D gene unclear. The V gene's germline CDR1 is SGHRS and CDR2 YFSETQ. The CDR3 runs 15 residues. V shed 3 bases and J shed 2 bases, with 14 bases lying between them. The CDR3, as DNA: TGCGCCAGCAGCTGGGCGGGGAGGACTAACACTGAAGCTTTCTTT. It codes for CASSWAGRTNTEAFF.

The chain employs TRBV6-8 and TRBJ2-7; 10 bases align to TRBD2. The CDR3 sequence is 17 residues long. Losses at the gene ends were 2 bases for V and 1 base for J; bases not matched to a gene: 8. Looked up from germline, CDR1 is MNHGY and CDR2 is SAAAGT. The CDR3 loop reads CASSYPKREGQSYEQYF. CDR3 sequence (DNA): TGTGCCAGCAGTTACCCCAAGCGGGAGGGCCAGTCCTACGAGCAGTACTTC.

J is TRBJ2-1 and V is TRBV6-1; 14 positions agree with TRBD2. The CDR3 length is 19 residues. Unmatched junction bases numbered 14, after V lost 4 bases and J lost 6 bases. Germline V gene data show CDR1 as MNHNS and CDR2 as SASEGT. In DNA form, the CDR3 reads TGTGCCAGCAGTGCCCGACTAGCGGGAGGGCCGGCGGAATGCAATGAGCAGTTCTTC. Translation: CASSARLAGGPAECNEQFF.

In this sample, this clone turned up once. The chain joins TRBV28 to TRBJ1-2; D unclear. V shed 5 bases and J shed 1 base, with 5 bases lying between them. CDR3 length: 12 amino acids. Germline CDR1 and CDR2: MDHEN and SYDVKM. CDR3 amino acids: CASSGRNYGYTF. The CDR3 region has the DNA TGTGCCAGCAGTGGCCGTAACTATGGCTACACCTTC.

As DNA, the CDR3 is TGTGCCAGCAGCGTAGGACAGGGTTTGAAGCAAAAAGGAGAGACCCAGTACTTC. It encodes CASSVGQGLKQKGETQYF. The rearrangement links TRBV9 to TRBJ2-5; TRBD1 matches at 7 bases. This CDR3 has 18 residues. Germline V CDR1 and CDR2: SGDLS, YYNGEE. V lost 0 bases, J lost 4 bases, and 15 bases stayed unmatched.

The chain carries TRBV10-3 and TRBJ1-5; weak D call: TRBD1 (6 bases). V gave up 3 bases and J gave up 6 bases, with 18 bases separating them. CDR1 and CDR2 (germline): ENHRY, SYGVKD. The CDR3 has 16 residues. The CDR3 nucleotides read TGTGCCATCAGTGAAGAGGGGGAATCAATCTTTCAGCCCCAGCATTTT. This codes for CAISEEGESIFQPQHF.

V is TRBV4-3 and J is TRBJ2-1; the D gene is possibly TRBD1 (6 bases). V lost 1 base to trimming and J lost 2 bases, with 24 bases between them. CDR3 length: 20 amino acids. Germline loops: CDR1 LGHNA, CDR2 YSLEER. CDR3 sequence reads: CASSQVHPPVNRVAYNEQFF. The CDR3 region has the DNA TGCGCCAGCAGCCAAGTTCACCCCCCCGTAAACAGGGTGGCCTACAATGAGCAGTTCTTC.

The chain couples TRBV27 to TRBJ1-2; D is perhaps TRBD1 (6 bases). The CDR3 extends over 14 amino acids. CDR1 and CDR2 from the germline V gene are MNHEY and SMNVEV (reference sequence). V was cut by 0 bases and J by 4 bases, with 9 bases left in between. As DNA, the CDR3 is TGTGCCAGCAGTTTATCCCCCAGGGGCTATGGCTACACCTTC. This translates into CASSLSPRGYGYTF.

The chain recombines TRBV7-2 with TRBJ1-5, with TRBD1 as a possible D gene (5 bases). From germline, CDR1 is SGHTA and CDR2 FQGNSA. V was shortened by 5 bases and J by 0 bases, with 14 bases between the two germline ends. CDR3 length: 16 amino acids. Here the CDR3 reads CASSPRGVDSNQPQHF. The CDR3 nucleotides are TGTGCCAGCAGCCCCCGGGGGGTTGATAGCAATCAGCCCCAGCATTTT.

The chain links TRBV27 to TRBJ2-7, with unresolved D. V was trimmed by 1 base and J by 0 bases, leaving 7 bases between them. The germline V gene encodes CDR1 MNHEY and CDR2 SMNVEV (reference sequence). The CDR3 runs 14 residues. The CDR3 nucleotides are TGTGCCAGCAGTTTATTAGCCCGCTCCTACGAGCAGTACTTC. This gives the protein CASSLLARSYEQYF.

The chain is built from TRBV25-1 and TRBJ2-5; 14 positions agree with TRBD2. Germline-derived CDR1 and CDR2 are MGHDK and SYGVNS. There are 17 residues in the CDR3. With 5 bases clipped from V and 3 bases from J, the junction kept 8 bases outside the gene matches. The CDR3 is CASSPTETSGREETQYF. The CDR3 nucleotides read TGTGCCAGCAGTCCGACGGAGACTAGCGGGAGGGAAGAGACCCAGTACTTC. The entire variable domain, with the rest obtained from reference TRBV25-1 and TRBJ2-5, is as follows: EADIYQTPRYLVIGTGKKITLECSQTMGHDKMYWYQQDPGMELHLIHYSYGVNSTEKGDLSSESTVSRIRTEHFPLTLESARPSHTSQYLCASSPTETSGREETQYFGPGTRLLVL.

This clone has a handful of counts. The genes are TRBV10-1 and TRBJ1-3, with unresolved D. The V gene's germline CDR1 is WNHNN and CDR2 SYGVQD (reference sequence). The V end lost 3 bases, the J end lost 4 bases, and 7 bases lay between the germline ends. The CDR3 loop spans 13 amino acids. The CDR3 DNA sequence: TGCGCCAGCAGTGAAACGGGGGGAAACACCATATATTTT. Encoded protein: CASSETGGNTIYF.

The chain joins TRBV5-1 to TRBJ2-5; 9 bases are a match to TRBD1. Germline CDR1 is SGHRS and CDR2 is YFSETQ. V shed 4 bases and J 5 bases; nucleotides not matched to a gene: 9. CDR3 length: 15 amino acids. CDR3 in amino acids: CASSPTGGAGETQYF. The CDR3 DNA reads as TGCGCCAGCAGCCCCACAGGGGGCGCGGGGGAGACCCAGTACTTC.

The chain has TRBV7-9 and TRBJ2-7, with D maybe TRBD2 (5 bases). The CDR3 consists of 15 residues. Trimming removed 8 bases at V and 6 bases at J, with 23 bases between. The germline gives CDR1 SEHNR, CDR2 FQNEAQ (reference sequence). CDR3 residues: CASGFSWRNRGEQYF. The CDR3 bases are TGTGCCAGCGGATTCTCTTGGCGAAACCGGGGCGAGCAGTACTTC.

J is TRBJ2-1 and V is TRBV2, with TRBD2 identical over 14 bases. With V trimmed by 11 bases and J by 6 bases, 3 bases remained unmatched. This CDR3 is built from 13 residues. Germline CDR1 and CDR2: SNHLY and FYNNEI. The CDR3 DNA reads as TGTGCCGGTGGACTAGCGGGAGGCAATGAGCAGTTCTTC. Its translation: CAGGLAGGNEQFF. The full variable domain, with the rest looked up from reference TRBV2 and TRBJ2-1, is EPEVTQTPSHQVTQMGQEVILRCVPISNHLYFYWYRQILGQKVEFLVSFYNNEISEKSEIFDDQFSVERPDGSNFTLKIRSTKLEDSAMYFCAGGLAGGNEQFFGPGTRLTVL.